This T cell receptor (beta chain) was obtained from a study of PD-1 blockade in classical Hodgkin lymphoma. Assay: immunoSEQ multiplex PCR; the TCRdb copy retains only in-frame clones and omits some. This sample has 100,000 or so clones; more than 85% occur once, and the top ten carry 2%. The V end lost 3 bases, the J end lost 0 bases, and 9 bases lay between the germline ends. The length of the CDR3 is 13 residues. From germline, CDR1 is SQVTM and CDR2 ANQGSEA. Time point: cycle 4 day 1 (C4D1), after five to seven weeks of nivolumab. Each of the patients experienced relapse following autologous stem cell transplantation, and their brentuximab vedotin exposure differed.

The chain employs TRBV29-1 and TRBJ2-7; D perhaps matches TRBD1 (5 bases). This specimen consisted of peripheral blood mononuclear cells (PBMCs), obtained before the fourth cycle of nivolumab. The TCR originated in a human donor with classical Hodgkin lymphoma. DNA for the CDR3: TGCAGCGTTGAGGCGGACAACTCCTACGAGCAGTACTTC. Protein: CSVEADNSYEQYF.